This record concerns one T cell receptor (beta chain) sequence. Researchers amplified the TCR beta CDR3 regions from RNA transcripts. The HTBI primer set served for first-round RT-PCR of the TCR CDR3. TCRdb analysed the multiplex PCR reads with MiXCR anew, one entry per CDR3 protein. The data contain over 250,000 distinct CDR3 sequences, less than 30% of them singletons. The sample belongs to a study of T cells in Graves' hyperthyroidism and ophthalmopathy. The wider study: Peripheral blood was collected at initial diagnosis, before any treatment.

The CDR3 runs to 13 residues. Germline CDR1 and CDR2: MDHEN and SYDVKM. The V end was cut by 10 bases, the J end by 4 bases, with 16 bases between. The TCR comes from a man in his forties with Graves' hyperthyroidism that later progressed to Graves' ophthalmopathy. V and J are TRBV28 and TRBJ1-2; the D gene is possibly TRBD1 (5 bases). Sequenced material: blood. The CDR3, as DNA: TGTGCCATCGTGAAGGGGCTGGGCTATGGCTACACCTTC. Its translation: CAIVKGLGYGYTF.